One and the same sample provided the 10 T cell receptor beta chains below, sequenced in a study of T-cell reconstitution after alpha-beta-depleted transplantation in children. As it was prepared, the TCRbeta library received unique molecular identifiers. TCRdb re-analysed the PCR reads in MiXCR, keeping a single row per CDR3 protein. The table has about 610,000 distinct CDR3 sequences, approximately 10% seen once. The sample was PBMCs from the stem cell graft donor, taken from the stem cell graft. Source of these receptors: a human donor who donated a stem cell graft to a child with acute myeloid leukemia.

This clonotype was found a few times. The chain uses TRBV3-1 and TRBJ2-1; D tentatively fits TRBD1 or TRBD2 (5 bases each). Germline values: CDR1 LGHDT, CDR2 YNNKEL (reference sequence). CDR3 length equals 15 residues. V was clipped by 3 bases and J by 4 bases, with 13 bases between them. Here the CDR3 DNA reads TGTGCCAGCAGCCAGAGGGGTTCCTCTTACAATGAGCAGTTCTTC. Encoded protein: CASSQRGSSYNEQFF.

The sample holds many counts of this clonotype. The rearrangement links TRBV6-2 or TRBV6-3 to TRBJ2-7; TRBD2 is a possible D gene (5 bases). CDR1 and CDR2 (germline): MNHEY, SVGEGT. V was clipped by 2 bases and J by 0 bases, with 20 bases between them. The CDR3 consists of 18 residues. The CDR3 here is CASSYIPGSGTTSYEQYF. The CDR3 DNA reads TGTGCCAGCAGTTACATCCCAGGAAGCGGAACCACCTCCTACGAGCAGTACTTC.

This clonotype was counted ten times or more. The V and J genes are TRBV11-2 and TRBJ2-2; 8 bases match TRBD2. V lost 5 bases and J lost 5; bases outside the gene matches: 7. CDR1 SGHAT and CDR2 FQNNGV come from the germline V gene. This CDR3 is built from 15 residues. The CDR3: CASSPTSVKTGELFF. The CDR3 DNA follows: TGTGCCAGCAGCCCGACTAGCGTGAAAACCGGGGAGCTGTTTTTT.

This clonotype showed up just a few times. J is TRBJ1-6 and V is TRBV29-1, with TRBD1 matching over 8 bases. This CDR3 is 14 amino acids long. With 4 bases clipped from V and 3 bases from J, the junction kept 2 bases outside the gene matches. Germline V gives CDR1 SQVTM, CDR2 ANQGSEA. CDR3 loop: CSVVTGGYNSPLHF. For the CDR3, the DNA is TGCAGCGTTGTCACAGGGGGCTATAATTCACCCCTCCACTTT.

The chain employs TRBV12-3 or TRBV12-4 and TRBJ2-3; D is perhaps TRBD2 (5 bases). The CDR3 sequence is 15 residues long. Trimming took off 5 bases at V and 0 bases at J, with 12 bases between the two ends. Here the CDR3 reads CASSLIASSTDTQYF. Here the CDR3 DNA reads TGTGCCAGCAGTCTTATAGCGAGTAGCACAGATACGCAGTATTTT.

This clonotype has a count of ten or more. The V gene is TRBV6-4, the J gene TRBJ2-2, with D perhaps TRBD1 (6 bases). Germline V CDR1 and CDR2: MRHNA, SNTAGT. The CDR3 runs to 14 residues. Trimming left V 0 bases short and J 5 bases short, with 7 bases between. CDR3 DNA: TGTGCCAGCAGTGACTCGCAGGGGACCGGGGAGCTGTTTTTT. Residues: CASSDSQGTGELFF.

The V call is TRBV6-1, the J call TRBJ1-4; 8 bases agree with TRBD1. CDR3 length: 13 amino acids. Germline V lookup: CDR1 MNHNS, CDR2 SASEGT. The J segment lost 7 bases and the V segment lost 5 bases, leaving 3 bases of the junction unmatched. This CDR3 reads CASSRTGLEKLFF. The CDR3 DNA reads TGTGCCAGCAGTCGGACAGGGCTTGAAAAACTGTTTTTT.

This clonotype has more than one count but fewer than ten. V is TRBV6-1 and J is TRBJ2-2, with D possibly matching TRBD1 (6 bases). Germline assignment: CDR1 MNHNS and CDR2 SASEGT. Between the trimmed V and J ends, which lost 6 bases and 4 bases, there was a span of 12 bases. The CDR3 is 14 amino acids. CDR3 DNA: TGTGCCAGCAGCATCCGCAGGGGCACCGGGGAGCTGTTTTTT. Translation gives CASSIRRGTGELFF.

This chain links TRBV29-1 with TRBJ2-7, with 9 bases identical to TRBD2. CDR3 size: 13 residues. Germline CDR1 reads SQVTM; CDR2 reads ANQGSEA. Trimming took 5 bases from V and 7 from J; bases not matched to a gene: 9. The chain's CDR3 is CSVSREGQGEQYF. The CDR3, as DNA: TGCAGCGTTTCGCGGGAGGGCCAGGGGGAGCAGTACTTC.

This clonotype was detected ten times or more. The chain carries TRBV10-3 and TRBJ2-3; 12 bases match TRBD2. This CDR3 region has 15 residues. Losses at the gene ends were 7 bases for V and 4 bases for J; bases not matched to a gene: 6. Germline loops: CDR1 ENHRY, CDR2 SYGVKD. CDR3 amino acids: CAITLAGGPSDTQYF. The DNA for the CDR3 is TGTGCCATCACCCTAGCGGGAGGGCCATCAGATACGCAGTATTTT.